Below, 26 T cell receptor beta chains from the same sample are listed, as sequenced in a study of memory CD4+ T cells and cytomegalovirus serostatus. The sort gate was single viable CD3+CD4+CD8-CD45RO+ cells for memory CD4+ T cells. Assay used: immunoSEQ multiplex PCR; TCRdb lists only in-frame clones, some missing. The sample has around 63,000 clones, about 80% seen once. The sequencing input was memory CD4+ T cells from blood. These receptors were taken from an adult in good health and CMV-seropositive.

CDR3 amino acids: CASSHMGRGQDQPQHF. CDR3 coding DNA: TGCGCCAGCAGCCATATGGGCAGGGGCCAGGATCAGCCCCAGCATTTT. The chain carries TRBV4-1 and TRBJ1-5; a weak D match, TRBD1 (6 bases). CDR1 MGHRA and CDR2 YSYEKL come from the germline V gene. Between the trimmed V and J ends, which lost 3 bases and 5 bases, there was a span of 17 bases. The CDR3 has 16 residues.

The chain employs TRBV28 and TRBJ2-2, with D possibly TRBD2 on 5 matching bases. V shed 3 bases and J shed 1 base, with 9 bases lying between them. There are 15 residues in the CDR3. CDR1 and CDR2 (germline): MDHEN, SYDVKM. CDR3 sequence: CASSFGRVNTGELFF. The CDR3 DNA reads TGTGCCAGCAGTTTTGGGCGGGTGAACACCGGGGAGCTGTTTTTT.

The V and J genes are TRBV12-5 and TRBJ2-1; 12 bases align to TRBD2. The junction had 4 bases not matched to a gene; V was cut back by 0 bases and J by 4 bases. Germline V gene lookup returns CDR1 LGHNT and CDR2 FRNRAP. The CDR3 is made up of 17 amino acids. The CDR3 loop reads CASGLVLGLAGYNEQFF. In DNA, the CDR3 is TGTGCTAGTGGTTTGGTACTTGGACTAGCGGGATACAATGAGCAGTTCTTC.

The V call is TRBV7-3, the J call TRBJ2-2; TRBD2 might be the D (5 bases). V was cut by 1 base and J by 3 bases, with 12 bases left in between. This CDR3 has 16 amino acids. Germline loops: CDR1 SGHTA, CDR2 FQGTGA. The CDR3 bases are TGTGCCAGCAGCTTAAGTTCGGCGGACTACACCGGGGAGCTGTTTTTT. It specifies CASSLSSADYTGELFF.

The rearrangement uses TRBV28 and TRBJ2-3; D not certain. The germline V gene has CDR1 MDHEN and CDR2 SYDVKM. The CDR3 runs 11 residues. Trimming cost V 6 bases and J 2 bases, with 3 bases left between them. CDR3 coding DNA: TGTGCCAGCAGATTCACAGATACGCAGTATTTT. Protein sequence: CASRFTDTQYF.

This clone was seen a single time. V usage is TRBV7-2 and J usage is TRBJ1-4; D is uncertain. Trimming took 3 bases from V and 8 from J, leaving 13 bases between them. CDR1 and CDR2 from the germline V gene are SGHTA and FQGNSA. This CDR3 has 14 amino acids. The DNA of the CDR3 is TGTGCCAGCAGCTTGACCCCGGGTGGCGAAAAACTGTTTTTT. As protein: CASSLTPGGEKLFF.

The chain combines TRBV6-1 with TRBJ1-2; D remains ambiguous. The CDR3 runs 15 residues. CDR1 and CDR2 from the germline V gene are MNHNS and SASEGT. The V end lost 5 bases, the J end lost 3 bases, and 16 bases lay between the germline ends. The CDR3 sequence: CASSPYVLRDYGYTF. In nucleotides, the CDR3 is TGTGCCAGCAGTCCCTACGTCCTCCGGGACTATGGCTACACCTTC.

The chain links TRBV19 to TRBJ1-2, with a tentative D call TRBD1 (5 bases). The V end lost 6 bases, the J end lost 3 bases, and 11 bases lay between the germline ends. In germline, CDR1 is LNHDA, CDR2 SQIVND (reference sequence). The CDR3 sequence is 13 residues long. The CDR3 loop is CASREQGDYGYTF. DNA of the CDR3: TGTGCCAGTAGGGAGCAGGGCGACTATGGCTACACCTTC.

The rearrangement joins TRBV28 to TRBJ2-7; either TRBD1 or TRBD2 may supply D (7 bases each). Trimming removed 10 bases from V and 7 bases from J, with 20 bases in between. Germline loops: CDR1 MDHEN, CDR2 SYDVKM. The CDR3 runs to 13 residues. The CDR3 region is CATCLGGGNEQYF. CDR3 nucleotide sequence: TGTGCCACCTGCCTGGGAGGGGGCAATGAGCAGTACTTC.

The V and J genes are TRBV4-2 and TRBJ2-7; the match to TRBD1 covers 11 bases. The CDR3 has 16 amino acids. CDR1 and CDR2 (germline): LGHNA, YNFKEQ. V lost 4 bases to trimming and J lost 5 bases; unmatched junction nucleotides: 10. The CDR3 protein is CASSPTNGQGANEQYF. CDR3 DNA sequence: TGTGCCAGCAGCCCGACAAACGGACAGGGGGCTAACGAGCAGTACTTC.

The chain uses TRBV11-2 and TRBJ1-1; 8 bases align to TRBD1. The CDR3 sequence is 14 residues long. The V segment lost 5 bases and the J segment 1 base; nucleotides outside the gene matches: 3. CDR1 and CDR2 from the germline V gene are SGHAT and FQNNGV. The CDR3 bases are TGTGCCAGCAGCGGACAGGGAGAGAACACTGAAGCTTTCTTT. Protein product: CASSGQGENTEAFF.

The chain joins TRBV2 to TRBJ2-3, with a tentative D call TRBD2 (6 bases). Germline CDR1 is SNHLY and CDR2 is FYNNEI. The germline V and J ends were trimmed by 4 bases and 4 bases, with 12 bases remaining between them. This CDR3 is built from 14 residues. CDR3 nucleotides: TGTGCCAGCAGTGCCGGGGGAGCGGCAGATACGCAGTATTTT. Protein: CASSAGGAADTQYF.

This sequence joins TRBV5-6 and TRBJ2-5; a weak D match, TRBD2 (6 bases). This CDR3 has 13 residues. Trimming took off 4 bases at V and 2 bases at J, with 9 bases between the two ends. Germline V CDR1 and CDR2: SGHDT, YYEEEE. CDR3 coding DNA: TGTGCCAGCAGCCCCGGGACTCAAGAGACCCAGTACTTC. This gives the protein CASSPGTQETQYF.

This sequence joins TRBV19 and TRBJ1-5; weak D call: TRBD1 (6 bases). CDR3 length: 18 residues. With 1 base removed from V and 1 base from J, the gap between germline ends came to 17 bases. CDR1 and CDR2 (germline): LNHDA, SQIVND (reference sequence). The CDR3 sequence: CASSIVRARGVSNQPQHF. CDR3 DNA sequence: TGTGCCAGTAGTATAGTCCGGGCCAGGGGTGTAAGCAATCAGCCCCAGCATTTT.

This clone has only a few counts. The gene calls are TRBV25-1 and TRBJ1-4, with TRBD1 identical over 11 bases. J lost 6 bases, V lost 3 bases, and 3 bases had no gene match. The CDR3 runs 15 residues. The V gene's germline CDR1 is MGHDK and CDR2 SYGVNS. The CDR3: CASSDSGQGDEKLFF. The CDR3 nucleotides are TGTGCCAGCAGTGATTCGGGACAGGGGGATGAAAAACTGTTTTTT.

V usage is TRBV7-2 and J usage is TRBJ2-7; possible D gene TRBD2, 5 bases. The germline V gene encodes CDR1 SGHTA and CDR2 FQGNSA. Between the trimmed V and J ends, which lost 1 base and 0 bases, there was a span of 7 bases. The CDR3 extends over 14 amino acids. The CDR3 DNA is TGTGCCAGCAGCTTAGGGACTGTCTCCTACGAGCAGTACTTC. Residues: CASSLGTVSYEQYF. The full variable domain, its missing parts supplied by reference TRBV7-2 and TRBJ2-7, is GAGVSQSPSNKVTEKGKDVELRCDPISGHTALYWYRQSLGQGLEFLIYFQGNSAPDKSGLPSDRFSAERTGGSVSTLTIQRTQQEDSAVYLCASSLGTVSYEQYFGPGTRLTVT.

This clone occurred once. This chain joins TRBV27 and TRBJ2-7; D is unclear. Trimming pared 8 bases from V and 2 bases from J, leaving 13 bases between. CDR3 length: 13 residues. CDR1 is MNHEY, CDR2 SMNVEV, per germline (reference sequence). CDR3 sequence reads: CASQSKSTYEQYF. The CDR3 DNA follows: TGTGCCAGCCAGTCGAAGAGTACCTACGAGCAGTACTTC.

The chain carries TRBV2 and TRBJ1-4; tentatively, D is TRBD1 (6 bases). The germline V and J ends were trimmed by 6 bases and 6 bases, with 14 bases remaining between them. Germline CDR1 is SNHLY and CDR2 is FYNNEI. The CDR3 has 14 residues. The CDR3 spells CASRLDRIDEKLFF. CDR3 nucleotides: TGTGCCAGCAGGCTTGACAGGATAGATGAAAAACTGTTTTTT.

Comment on this clone: The same CDR3 arises from other DNA sequences in this sample as well. The CDR3 coding sequence is TGTGCCATCAGTCCGGGACAGGACACAGATACGCAGTATTTT. Its translation is CAISPGQDTDTQYF. V is TRBV10-3 and J is TRBJ2-3, with 8 nucleotides matching TRBD1. The CDR3 consists of 14 residues. Trimming cost V 5 bases and J 2 bases; bases outside gene matches: 3. Germline assignment: CDR1 ENHRY and CDR2 SYGVKD.

This clone has only one observation. The chain joins TRBV11-2 to TRBJ1-6; no clear D. CDR1 and CDR2 from the germline V gene are SGHAT and FQNNGV. V lost 5 bases, J lost 11 bases, and 10 bases lay in between. The CDR3 is 12 residues long. The CDR3 DNA reads as TGTGCCAGCAGCCTAGGACGCGCACCCCTCCACTTT. Encoded protein: CASSLGRAPLHF.

This clone was picked up a small number of times. The rearrangement uses TRBV10-1 and TRBJ2-3; 7 nucleotides agree with TRBD2. This CDR3 contains 12 residues. Looked up from germline, CDR1 is WNHNN and CDR2 is SYGVQD (reference sequence). Unmatched junction bases numbered 5, after V lost 3 bases and J lost 11 bases. DNA of the CDR3: TGCGCCAGCAGTGAAGGGATAGCGGGGCAGTATTTT. This sequence encodes CASSEGIAGQYF.

The chain recombines TRBV10-1 with TRBJ1-1; D possibly corresponds to TRBD1 (5 bases). This CDR3 spans 13 amino acids. Per the germline V gene, CDR1 is WNHNN and CDR2 is SYGVQD (reference sequence). V gave up 9 bases and J gave up 4 bases, with 15 bases separating them. The CDR3 coding sequence is TGCGCCAGTACTAGGGGAGAAGGCACTGAAGCTTTCTTT. Its protein is CASTRGEGTEAFF.

The chain combines TRBV11-2 with TRBJ2-3; no definite D call. Germline CDR1 is SGHAT and CDR2 is FQNNGV. The CDR3 spans 12 residues. The V end was cut by 1 base, the J end by 3 bases, with 2 bases between. The CDR3 DNA reads TGTGCCAGCAGCTTAGGGACAGATACGCAGTATTTT. It translates to CASSLGTDTQYF.

The chain combines TRBV14 with TRBJ1-1, with unresolved D. This CDR3 has 12 amino acids. Germline-derived CDR1 and CDR2 are SGHDN and FVKESK. V gave up 1 base and J gave up 11 bases, with 11 bases separating them. The DNA for the CDR3 is TGTGCCAGCAGCCAAGGTCTCTTAAAGGCTTTCTTT. It is translated as CASSQGLLKAFF.

This chain's CDR3 is CATSKSHTGTGGKTYNSPLHF. CDR3 bases: TGTGCCACCAGCAAATCCCATACCGGGACAGGGGGCAAGACGTATAATTCACCCCTCCACTTT. The chain is built from TRBV15 and TRBJ1-6; 12 nucleotides agree with TRBD1. The CDR3 sequence is 21 residues long. J gave up 4 bases and V 4 bases, and 17 bases lay outside the gene matches. Germline V CDR1 and CDR2: LNHNV, YYDKDF (reference sequence).

This rearrangement joins TRBV29-1 to TRBJ2-7; D might be TRBD1 (6 bases). Germline CDR1 is SQVTM and CDR2 is ANQGSEA. V lost 7 bases, J lost 3 bases, and 16 bases lay in between. This CDR3 has 13 amino acids. CDR3 sequence: CSGITGLGYEQYF. The CDR3 region has the DNA TGCAGCGGGATCACAGGGCTGGGCTACGAGCAGTACTTC.